This T cell receptor beta chain was identified in a study of blood T cell repertoires in COVID-19 (dated by TCRdb to the early 2020s). Some background on the complete study: The collaborator samples originated in the United States, Italy and Spain and spanned the acute and convalescent phases of COVID-19. The material from the prospective study consisted of cDNA or gDNA derived from T cells, B-cell-depleted T cells, or PBMCs. Subjects who had been exposed to COVID-19, were actively infected with it, or had recovered from it provided the deeply sampled blood TCRbeta repertoires that made up the dataset. The repertoires were made available in a free public database intended to serve as a resource for research on the immune response to SARS-CoV-2. The samples were drawn from two sources: the first 160 participants of the ongoing ImmuneRACE study, and fewer than 1,500 subjects contributed by 6 global collaborators. A de-identified subject ID, COVID-19 status, age in years and sex were almost always included in the sample metadata. Where available, HLA class I and class II types were obtained from metadata supplied by the sample provider rather than from assay-based typing. General conclusions and limits of the study: Clinical and demographic metadata were provided uncurated, with the amount varying by source and participant.

As regards this clone: The specificity of this receptor is unknown. It has no much larger one-base neighbor in the sample; base qualities were not kept.

The immunoSEQ Assay, a bias-controlled multiplex PCR, was used to amplify TCRbeta CDR3 regions from genomic DNA. The authors' analysis ran thus. Nucleated cell counts per sample were estimated from amplification of reference gene primers within the assay. To quantify the absolute abundance of each unique TCRbeta CDR3 rearrangement, sequence reads were collapsed and filtered. For each sample, productive Simpson clonality was calculated by taking the square root of Simpson's diversity index across productive rearrangements. TCRdb mirrors the immuneACCESS table, restricted to in-frame sequences. Some clones are absent from its copies; in checked studies, under half trace to an unresolved V gene, and the reason for the others is unknown. The V and J calls and clone size are taken from that table; D and trimming were inferred from the DNA. This sample gives roughly 380,000 clones in total; more than 75% of them show up just once. 2.5% to 3.5% of the sample rests with the top ten.

Participants in the prospective study were aged roughly 18 to 100 years, lived in under 30 United States geographic areas, and enrolled through a virtual design. Cohort assignment in the prospective study relied on participant-reported clinical history from a screening survey and a study questionnaire. For ImmuneRACE Cohort 3, a participant was defined as recovered based on two consecutive negative NP/OP PCR tests, clearance by a healthcare professional, or resolution of symptoms. Mobile phlebotomists in the prospective study collected whole blood, serum and a nasopharyngeal or oropharyngeal swab from every participant. Over a roughly 2-month period, participants in the prospective study had the option of providing additional blood draws and questionnaires. Blood samples from the prospective study were shipped frozen or at room temperature prior to DNA extraction. Sequencing input: PBMCs or T cells enriched from blood (not recorded which). The receptor was isolated from a woman in her 30s who had recovered from COVID-19.

The CDR3: CASSLWQGPNSPLHF. The DNA sequence reads TGTGCCAGCAGCCTTTGGCAGGGCCCTAATTCACCCCTCCACTTT. The chain employs TRBV14 and TRBJ1-6, with TRBD1 tentatively as D gene (5 bases match). V was cut back by 4 bases and J by 6 bases, leaving a gap of 13 bases between them. From the cysteine up to the phenylalanine, the CDR3 has a length of 15 residues. Only CDR3 DNA remains: 45 bases, in frame from the first base. The germline V gene supplies CDR1 SGHDN and CDR2 FVKESK.